Listed below are T cell receptor beta chains from one sample, sequenced in a study of blood T cell repertoires in COVID-19. The method was immunoSEQ multiplex PCR; TCRdb's version includes in-frame clones alone and lacks a portion of them. The sample has hundreds of thousands of clones; about 86% are singletons. The sample consisted of peripheral blood. The receptors were sampled from a woman in her sixties with COVID-19, enrolled during active disease. Each CDR3 is given with its conserved first and last residue. Each record gives: V gene, clone size, J gene, CDR3 length, D gene, CDR3 protein, CDR3 DNA. D genes are given only for firm matches. Size is omitted from some rows. Given values are once, few, many or a class for expanded clones.

TRBV19,-,TRBJ1-2,13,-,CASLRNAGYGYTF,TGTGCCAGCCTGAGAAACGCGGGCTATGGCTACACCTTC
TRBV7-9,-,TRBJ1-2,16,-,CASSLAEGESIYGYTF,TGTGCCAGCAGCTTAGCGGAGGGAGAGAGCATCTATGGCTACACCTTC
TRBV9,-,TRBJ2-7,15,-,CASSVDPGGPYEQYF,TGTGCCAGCAGCGTAGATCCCGGAGGTCCCTACGAGCAGTACTTC
TRBV6-5,-,TRBJ1-2,14,-,CASSYSAGFYGYTF,TGTGCCAGCAGTTACTCGGCAGGGTTCTATGGCTACACCTTC
TRBV30,-,TRBJ2-7,14,-,CAWSVWGNSYEQYF,TGTGCCTGGAGTGTATGGGGCAACTCCTACGAGCAGTACTTC
TRBV6-5,-,TRBJ1-4,11,-,CASSTTGELFF,TGTGCCAGCAGTACGACGGGGGAACTGTTTTTT
TRBV2,-,TRBJ1-3,16,-,CASSETPGLDGNTIYF,TGTGCCAGCAGCGAGACCCCGGGGTTAGACGGAAACACCATATATTTT
TRBV10-3,once,TRBJ2-7,18,TRBD1,CAISQRLPTDREIGRLYF,TGTGCCATCAGCCAGAGGCTCCCCACGGACAGGGAGATAGGGCGCTTATACTTC
TRBV19,-,TRBJ2-7,13,-,CASSIKGAYEQYF,TGTGCCAGTAGTATAAAGGGGGCCTACGAGCAGTACTTC
TRBV11-2,few,TRBJ2-2,14,TRBD1,CASSSRTGAGELFF,TGTGCCAGCAGCTCTAGGACAGGTGCCGGGGAGCTGTTTTTT
TRBV14,-,TRBJ2-7,15,TRBD1,CASSKDRATSYEQYF,TGTGCCAGCAGCAAGGACAGGGCGACTTCCTACGAGCAGTACTTC
TRBV5-4,-,TRBJ1-2,15,TRBD1,CASSLGDRKQYGYTF,TGTGCCAGCAGCTTGGGGGACAGGAAACAGTATGGCTACACCTTC
TRBV7-3,-,TRBJ1-1,14,TRBD1,CASSTSGGGTEAFF,TGTGCCAGCAGCACCTCAGGGGGTGGCACTGAAGCTTTCTTT
TRBV6-6,-,TRBJ2-2,13,TRBD1,CASRTGVTGELFF,TGTGCCAGCAGGACAGGGGTGACCGGGGAGCTGTTTTTT
TRBV7-8,-,TRBJ2-7,14,TRBD2,CASSSPAGLREQYF,TGTGCCAGCAGCTCGCCAGCGGGACTTCGGGAGCAGTACTTC
TRBV10-2,once,TRBJ2-5,16,TRBD1,CASSELGTGGLETQYF,TGCGCCAGCAGTGAGTTAGGGACAGGGGGACTAGAGACCCAGTACTTC
TRBV3-1/TRBV3-2,once,TRBJ2-7,16,-,CASSQVGQGRTYEQYF,TGTGCCAGCAGCCAAGTCGGCCAGGGCCGCACCTACGAGCAGTACTTC